What follows are 9 T cell receptor beta chains derived from one specimen sequenced in a study of T cells after yellow fever vaccination. MiXCR, applied by TCRdb to the 5' RACE reads, yields one record per CDR3 protein. The profile covers hundreds of thousands of distinct CDR3 sequences, with under 15% appearing a single time and approximately 3.3% taken by the ten largest. Specimen: CD4+ T cells sorted from PBMCs, collected 15 days after the yellow fever booster vaccination. The receptors here all came from a young man who received the YFV17D yellow fever vaccine.

The CDR3 nucleotides are TGTGCCAGCAGTACCGGGACACCGAACACCGGGGAGCTGTTTTTT. This translates into CASSTGTPNTGELFF. This rearrangement joins TRBV6-2 or TRBV6-3 to TRBJ2-2, with D perhaps TRBD1 (6 bases). The CDR3 extends over 15 amino acids. V was pared by 5 bases and J by 0 bases, with 10 bases between. Germline CDR1 reads MNHEY; CDR2 reads SVGEGT.

This clonotype has a handful of counts. The rearrangement uses TRBV7-2 and TRBJ2-1, with D perhaps being TRBD1 or TRBD2 (5 bases each). CDR1 SGHTA and CDR2 FQGNSA come from the germline V gene. With 5 bases removed from V and 7 bases from J, the gap between germline ends came to 15 bases. The CDR3 covers 14 residues. The CDR3 coding sequence is TGTGCCAGCAGCGTACGGGACCCCAGGAATGAGCAGTTCTTC. This sequence encodes CASSVRDPRNEQFF. Supplemented by reference TRBV7-2 and TRBJ2-1, the full variable domain reads GAGVSQSPSNKVTEKGKDVELRCDPISGHTALYWYRQSLGQGLEFLIYFQGNSAPDKSGLPSDRFSAERTGGSVSTLTIQRTQQEDSAVYLCASSVRDPRNEQFFGPGTRLTVL.

This clonotype occurred many times. This chain links TRBV5-1 with TRBJ2-5; the D is unclear. Germline assignment: CDR1 SGHRS and CDR2 YFSETQ. Deletions cut 2 bases from V and 5 bases from J, with 10 bases between. The CDR3 consists of 13 residues. CDR3 sequence reads: CASSFTVMETQYF. The CDR3 DNA is TGCGCCAGCAGCTTTACGGTTATGGAGACCCAGTACTTC.

The rearrangement joins TRBV10-3 to TRBJ1-1; no reliable D call. The CDR3 spans 15 residues. Looked up from germline, CDR1 is ENHRY and CDR2 is SYGVKD. V gave up 6 bases and J gave up 3 bases, with 17 bases separating them. DNA for the CDR3: TGTGCCATCAGCCGGCAGGATGCTCGGGACACTGAAGCTTTCTTT. The encoded protein is CAISRQDARDTEAFF.

This clonotype turned up a few times. The chain carries TRBV7-2 and TRBJ2-1, with D perhaps being TRBD1 or TRBD2 (6 bases each). Germline CDR1 is SGHTA and CDR2 is FQGNSA. This CDR3 comprises 16 residues. Trimming stripped 7 bases from V and 1 base from J, with 17 bases between. The CDR3 here is CASIPGGAGSYNEQFF. In DNA, the CDR3 is TGTGCCAGCATCCCCGGGGGCGCTGGGTCCTACAATGAGCAGTTCTTC. Supplemented by reference TRBV7-2 and TRBJ2-1, the full variable domain reads GAGVSQSPSNKVTEKGKDVELRCDPISGHTALYWYRQSLGQGLEFLIYFQGNSAPDKSGLPSDRFSAERTGGSVSTLTIQRTQQEDSAVYLCASIPGGAGSYNEQFFGPGTRLTVL.

This chain links TRBV15 with TRBJ2-4; weak D call: TRBD2 (5 bases). Trimming took off 1 base at V and 6 bases at J, with 16 bases between the two ends. CDR3 size: 16 residues. The germline gives CDR1 LNHNV, CDR2 YYDKDF (reference sequence). This chain's CDR3 is CATSRGKGEGLNIQYF. As DNA, the CDR3 is TGTGCCACCAGCAGAGGGAAGGGAGAAGGGTTAAACATTCAGTACTTC.

This clonotype has a handful of counts. V gene TRBV9 combines with J gene TRBJ2-1, with 7 bases fitting TRBD2. The V and J ends lost 1 base and 7 bases, in that order; junction bases with no gene match: 8. CDR3 length: 15 amino acids. Germline V gene data show CDR1 as SGDLS and CDR2 as YYNGEE. In DNA form, the CDR3 reads TGTGCCAGCAGCGTATCCAGCGGGGAGGTGAATGAGCAGTTCTTC. Translating gives CASSVSSGEVNEQFF.

As DNA, the CDR3 is TGCAGTGCTAGCCCATACCGGGGGAGGGGCAATCAGCCCCAGCATTTT. Translation gives CSASPYRGRGNQPQHF. The J gene is TRBJ1-5, the V gene TRBV20-1; TRBD1 might be the D (5 bases). V was trimmed by 3 bases and J by 2 bases, leaving 17 bases between them. The length of the CDR3 is 16 residues. The V gene's germline CDR1 is DFQATT and CDR2 SNEGSKA (reference sequence).

This clonotype was seen a handful of times. V gene TRBV5-8 combines with J gene TRBJ2-1; a weak D match, TRBD1 (6 bases). This CDR3 has 15 residues. Trimming removed 1 base at V and 3 bases at J, with 11 bases between. Per germline, CDR1 SGHTS and CDR2 YDEGEE. CDR3 sequence (DNA): TGTGCCAGCAGCTTGTGGTCAGGGGTCTACAATGAGCAGTTCTTC. Its protein product is CASSLWSGVYNEQFF. The complete variable domain, with remaining parts taken from reference TRBV5-8 and TRBJ2-1, reads EAGVTQSPTHLIKTRGQQATLRCSPISGHTSVYWYQQALGLGLQFLLWYDEGEERNRGNFPPRFSGRQFPNYSSELNVNALELEDSALYLCASSLWSGVYNEQFFGPGTRLTVL.